Following are 18 T cell receptor beta chains from one sample sequenced in a study of TIL therapy for anti-PD-1-resistant metastatic lung cancer. This was the immunoSEQ v3 assay. Produced via immunoSEQ multiplex PCR; TCRdb's table is partial and in-frame only. In the table there are tens of thousands of clones, around 86% of which are singletons. Time point of the sample: pre-treatment sample, taken before nivolumab and TIL therapy. The starting material was blood, obtained at baseline. The receptors originated from a person between 25 and 80 years old with non-small cell lung cancer.

The chain employs TRBV20-1 and TRBJ1-3, with D possibly being TRBD1 (6 bases). Per germline, CDR1 DFQATT and CDR2 SNEGSKA (reference sequence). The CDR3 spans 14 residues. Trimming took 3 bases from V and 1 from J, leaving 10 bases between them. CDR3 sequence: CSASFGTSGNTIYF. The CDR3 DNA reads as TGCAGTGCTAGTTTTGGGACATCTGGAAACACCATATATTTT.

V usage is TRBV6-6 and J usage is TRBJ2-5; either TRBD1 or TRBD2 may fit D (5 bases each). CDR3 length: 12 amino acids. Trimming removed 6 bases from V and 7 bases from J, with 12 bases in between. The germline gives CDR1 MNHNY, CDR2 SVGAGI (reference sequence). DNA for the CDR3: TGTGCCAGCAGCCCCAAGGGGAGGACCCAGTACTTC. As protein: CASSPKGRTQYF.

J is TRBJ1-5 and V is TRBV29-1, with 9 bases lining up with TRBD1. The J segment lost 5 bases and the V segment lost 7 bases, leaving 9 bases of the junction unmatched. The germline gives CDR1 SQVTM, CDR2 ANQGSEA. This CDR3 spans 14 amino acids. The CDR3 region is CSALDRGSDQPQHF. The CDR3 nucleotides are TGCAGCGCGCTGGACAGGGGTTCGGATCAGCCCCAGCATTTT. The variable domain in full, completed from reference TRBV29-1 and TRBJ1-5, reads SAVISQKPSRDICQRGTSLTIQCQVDSQVTMMFWYRQQPGQSLTLIATANQGSEATYESGFVIDKFPISRPNLTFSTLTVSNMSPEDSSIYLCSALDRGSDQPQHFGDGTRLSIL.

This chain joins TRBV10-3 and TRBJ2-7; TRBD1 matches at 7 bases. From germline, CDR1 is ENHRY and CDR2 SYGVKD. The ends lost 3 bases at V and 4 bases at J; junction bases unmatched: 6. The CDR3 runs to 14 residues. The CDR3 nucleotides are TGTGCCATCAGTGAAAGGACAGGATCATACGAGCAGTACTTC. Residues: CAISERTGSYEQYF.

CDR3 protein: CASFTGTASPLHF. CDR3 nucleotides: TGTGCCAGTTTTACAGGGACAGCTTCACCCCTCCACTTT. The V and J genes are TRBV28 and TRBJ1-6, with 7 bases matching TRBD1. The CDR3 runs to 13 residues. CDR1 is MDHEN, CDR2 SYDVKM, per germline. With V trimmed by 9 bases and J by 9 bases, 8 bases remained unmatched.

The V and J genes are TRBV5-4 and TRBJ2-3, with D possibly being TRBD2 (6 bases). V was shortened by 0 bases and J by 0 bases, with 11 bases between the two germline ends. CDR3 size: 16 residues. The germline V gene has CDR1 SGHNT and CDR2 YYREEE (reference sequence). The CDR3 spells CASSLDERASTDTQYF. DNA for the CDR3: TGTGCCAGCAGCTTGGATGAGCGGGCAAGCACAGATACGCAGTATTTT.

The rearrangement links TRBV30 to TRBJ2-6, with unresolved D. Germline assignment: CDR1 GTSNPN and CDR2 SVGIG (reference sequence). CDR3 size: 13 residues. Deletions cut 4 bases from V and 0 bases from J, with 4 bases between. CDR3 in amino acids: CAWTGSGANVLTF. The CDR3, as DNA: TGTGCCTGGACAGGCTCTGGGGCCAACGTCCTGACTTTC. Full variable domain (outside the CDR3, taken from reference TRBV30 and TRBJ2-6): SQTIHQWPATLVQPVGSPLSLECTVEGTSNPNLYWYRQAAGRGLQLLFYSVGIGQISSEVPQNLSASRPQDRQFILSSKKLLLSDSGFYLCAWTGSGANVLTFGAGSRLTVL.

V and J are TRBV27 and TRBJ2-1, with D tentatively TRBD1 (5 bases). The V gene lost 1 base and the J gene lost 6 bases, with 16 bases spanning the gap. Germline V gene sequence: CDR1 MNHEY, CDR2 SMNVEV (reference sequence). This CDR3 contains 16 residues. Here the CDR3 DNA reads TGTGCCAGCAGTTTATTAAATCGAGGTAGGGGCAATGAGCAGTTCTTC. It translates to CASSLLNRGRGNEQFF.

CDR3: CASETTKRGVNNEQFF. The DNA of the CDR3 is TGTGCCAGTGAAACAACTAAGCGGGGGGTAAACAATGAGCAGTTCTTC. V gene TRBV19 combines with J gene TRBJ2-1; 9 nucleotides agree with TRBD2. The J segment lost 5 bases and the V segment lost 8 bases, leaving 13 bases of the junction unmatched. This CDR3 has 16 residues. The germline V gene has CDR1 LNHDA and CDR2 SQIVND (reference sequence).

V gene TRBV7-2 combines with J gene TRBJ1-6; the D is unclear. Trimming cost V 0 bases and J 10 bases, with 13 bases left between them. Germline lookup yields CDR1 SGHTA and CDR2 FQGNSA. The CDR3 length is 15 residues. Here the CDR3 reads CASSLAIWGASPLHF. The CDR3 DNA is TGTGCCAGCAGCTTAGCGATCTGGGGTGCATCACCCCTCCACTTT.

J is TRBJ1-6 and V is TRBV4-1, with a tentative D call TRBD1 (6 bases). Trimming removed 1 base at V and 0 bases at J, with 16 bases between. The CDR3 runs to 19 residues. Germline CDR1 and CDR2: MGHRA and YSYEKL. The CDR3 DNA sequence: TGCGCCAGCAGCCAAGTTCCGGGACACCTGAGCTCCTATAATTCACCCCTCCACTTT. This sequence encodes CASSQVPGHLSSYNSPLHF.

The CDR3 region is CATRAKGGSKGFDNEQFF. The CDR3 DNA is TGTGCCACCAGGGCAAAAGGTGGGAGTAAAGGGTTCGATAATGAGCAGTTCTTC. The genes are TRBV15 and TRBJ2-1; D might be TRBD2 (5 bases). Deletions cut 6 bases from V and 7 bases from J, with 28 bases between. The length of the CDR3 is 18 residues. Germline V gene sequence: CDR1 LNHNV, CDR2 YYDKDF (reference sequence).

The chain recombines TRBV5-6 with TRBJ1-6, with TRBD1 matching over 9 bases. Trimming cost V 0 bases and J 10 bases; bases outside gene matches: 5. Germline V gene lookup returns CDR1 SGHDT and CDR2 YYEEEE. The CDR3 contains 15 residues. Here the CDR3 DNA reads TGTGCCAGCAGCTTGGGGGACAGGGATCAGTCACCCCTCCACTTT. Its translation: CASSLGDRDQSPLHF. Filled out from reference TRBV5-6 and TRBJ1-6, the complete variable domain reads DAGVTQSPTHLIKTRGQQVTLRCSPKSGHDTVSWYQQALGQGPQFIFQYYEEEERQRGNFPDRFSGHQFPNYSSELNVNALLLGDSALYLCASSLGDRDQSPLHFGNGTRLTVT.

V is TRBV5-1 and J is TRBJ2-1; no clear D gene. Per germline, CDR1 SGHRS and CDR2 YFSETQ. V lost 7 bases to trimming and J lost 7 bases, with 18 bases between them. The CDR3 spans 14 residues. The CDR3 sequence is CASCGLNSPNEQFF. In DNA form, the CDR3 reads TGCGCCAGCTGCGGTTTGAATAGTCCGAATGAGCAGTTCTTC.

This rearrangement joins TRBV5-6 to TRBJ1-5; 7 nucleotides align to TRBD1. CDR1 and CDR2 from the germline V gene are SGHDT and YYEEEE. V lost 0 bases, J lost 5 bases, and 2 bases stayed unmatched. The CDR3 is made up of 14 amino acids. The DNA for the CDR3 is TGTGCCAGCAGCTTGGGGCAGGGGGATCAGCCCCAGCATTTT. Amino acids: CASSLGQGDQPQHF.

The genes are TRBV30 and TRBJ2-3; a weak D match, TRBD2 (7 bases). The CDR3 contains 14 residues. Germline CDR1 and CDR2: GTSNPN and SVGIG (reference sequence). Trimming removed 8 bases from V and 0 bases from J, with 15 bases in between. The CDR3 region is CARGGLTSTDTQYF. In DNA, the CDR3 is TGTGCCAGGGGGGGACTAACTAGCACAGATACGCAGTATTTT.

This chain uses TRBV10-2 with TRBJ2-7; D unresolved. Germline loops: CDR1 WSHSY, CDR2 SAAADI. V was shortened by 6 bases and J by 6 bases, with 12 bases between the two germline ends. The CDR3 consists of 12 residues. In DNA form, the CDR3 reads TGCGCCAGCAGCGAGACACCAAGCGAGCAGTACTTC. It yields the protein CASSETPSEQYF.

V and J are TRBV10-1 and TRBJ1-4; D remains ambiguous. The V end lost 3 bases, the J end lost 8 bases, and 10 bases lay between the germline ends. Germline loops: CDR1 WNHNN, CDR2 SYGVQD (reference sequence). The CDR3 is made up of 13 amino acids. For the CDR3, the DNA is TGCGCCAGCAGTGAAGGTATGAAGGAAAAACTGTTTTTT. Translation gives CASSEGMKEKLFF.